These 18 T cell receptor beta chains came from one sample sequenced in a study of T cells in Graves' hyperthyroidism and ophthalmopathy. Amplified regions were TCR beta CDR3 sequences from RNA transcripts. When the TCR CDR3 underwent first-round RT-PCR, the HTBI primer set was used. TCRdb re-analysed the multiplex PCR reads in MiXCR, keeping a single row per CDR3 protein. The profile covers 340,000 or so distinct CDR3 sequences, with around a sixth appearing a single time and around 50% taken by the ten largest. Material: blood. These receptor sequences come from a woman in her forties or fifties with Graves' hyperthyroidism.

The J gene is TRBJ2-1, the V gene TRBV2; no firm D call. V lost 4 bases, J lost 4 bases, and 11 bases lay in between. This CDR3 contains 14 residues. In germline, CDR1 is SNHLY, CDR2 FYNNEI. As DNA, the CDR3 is TGTGCCAGCAGTGCCCCCGTGGGATACAATGAGCAGTTCTTC. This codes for CASSAPVGYNEQFF. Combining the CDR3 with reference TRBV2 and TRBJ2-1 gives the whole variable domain EPEVTQTPSHQVTQMGQEVILRCVPISNHLYFYWYRQILGQKVEFLVSFYNNEISEKSEIFDDQFSVERPDGSNFTLKIRSTKLEDSAMYFCASSAPVGYNEQFFGPGTRLTVL.

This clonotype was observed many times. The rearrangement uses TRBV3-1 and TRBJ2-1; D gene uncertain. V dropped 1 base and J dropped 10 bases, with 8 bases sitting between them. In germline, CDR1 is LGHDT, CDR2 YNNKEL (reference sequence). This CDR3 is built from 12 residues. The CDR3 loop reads CASSQGLLEQFF. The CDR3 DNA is TGTGCCAGCAGCCAAGGACTTCTCGAGCAGTTCTTC.

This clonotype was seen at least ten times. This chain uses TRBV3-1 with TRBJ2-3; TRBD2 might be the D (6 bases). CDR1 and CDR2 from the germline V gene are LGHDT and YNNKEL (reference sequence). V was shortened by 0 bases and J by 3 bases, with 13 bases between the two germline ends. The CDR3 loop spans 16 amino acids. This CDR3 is CASSQEDGGRTDTQYF. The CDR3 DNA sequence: TGTGCCAGCAGCCAAGAGGATGGGGGGAGGACAGATACGCAGTATTTT.

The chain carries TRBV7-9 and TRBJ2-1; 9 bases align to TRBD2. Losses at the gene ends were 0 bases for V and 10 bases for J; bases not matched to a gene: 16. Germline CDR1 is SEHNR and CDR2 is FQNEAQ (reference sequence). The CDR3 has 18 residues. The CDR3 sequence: CASSLALMSGRLAGEQFF. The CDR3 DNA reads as TGTGCCAGCAGCTTAGCGCTAATGAGCGGGAGGCTAGCGGGCGAGCAGTTCTTC.

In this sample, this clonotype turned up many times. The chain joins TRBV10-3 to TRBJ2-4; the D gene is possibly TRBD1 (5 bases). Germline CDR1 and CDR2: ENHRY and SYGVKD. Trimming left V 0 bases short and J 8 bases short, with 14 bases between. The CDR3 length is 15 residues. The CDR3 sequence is CAISESGRVVDIQYF. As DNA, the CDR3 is TGTGCCATCAGTGAGTCCGGCAGGGTTGTTGACATTCAGTACTTC.

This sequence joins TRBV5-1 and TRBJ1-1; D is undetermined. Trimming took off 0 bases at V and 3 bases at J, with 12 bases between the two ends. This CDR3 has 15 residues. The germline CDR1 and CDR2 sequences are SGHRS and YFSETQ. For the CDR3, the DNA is TGCGCCAGCAGCTTGGGAGATTTGTCGCACACTGAAGCTTTCTTT. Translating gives CASSLGDLSHTEAFF. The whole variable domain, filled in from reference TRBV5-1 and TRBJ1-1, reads KAGVTQTPRYLIKTRGQQVTLSCSPISGHRSVSWYQQTPGQGLQFLFEYFSETQRNKGNFPGRFSGRQFSNSRSEMNVSTLELGDSALYLCASSLGDLSHTEAFFGQGTRLTVV.

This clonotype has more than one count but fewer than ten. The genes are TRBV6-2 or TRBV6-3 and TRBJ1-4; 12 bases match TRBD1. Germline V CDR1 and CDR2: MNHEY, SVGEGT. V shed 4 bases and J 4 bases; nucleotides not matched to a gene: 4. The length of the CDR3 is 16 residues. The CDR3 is CASSSGQGARNEKLFF. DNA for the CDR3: TGTGCCAGCAGTTCGGGACAGGGGGCCCGTAATGAAAAACTGTTTTTT.

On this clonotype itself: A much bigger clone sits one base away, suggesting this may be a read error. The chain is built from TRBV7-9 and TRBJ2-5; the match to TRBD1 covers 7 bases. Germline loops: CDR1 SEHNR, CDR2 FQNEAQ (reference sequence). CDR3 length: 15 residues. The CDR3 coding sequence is TGTGCCGGCAGCTCCCAGACAGGGCGCCAAGAGACCCAGTACTTC. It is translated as CAGSSQTGRQETQYF.

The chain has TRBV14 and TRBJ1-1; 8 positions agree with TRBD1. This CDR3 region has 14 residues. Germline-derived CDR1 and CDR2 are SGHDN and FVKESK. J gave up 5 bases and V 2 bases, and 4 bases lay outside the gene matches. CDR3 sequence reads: CASSQLTGGTEAFF. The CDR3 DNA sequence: TGTGCCAGCAGCCAACTAACAGGGGGAACTGAAGCTTTCTTT.

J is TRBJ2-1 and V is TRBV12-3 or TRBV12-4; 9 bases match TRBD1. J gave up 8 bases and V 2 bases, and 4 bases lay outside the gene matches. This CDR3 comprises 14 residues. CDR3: CASSLTGGEDEQFF. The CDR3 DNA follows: TGTGCCAGCAGTTTAACAGGGGGCGAGGATGAGCAGTTCTTC.

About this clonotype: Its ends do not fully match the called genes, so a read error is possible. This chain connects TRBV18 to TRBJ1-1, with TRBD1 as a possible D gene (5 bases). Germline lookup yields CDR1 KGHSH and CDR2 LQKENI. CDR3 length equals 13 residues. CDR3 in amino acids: CASSLDRGTEASF. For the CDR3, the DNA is TGTGCCAGCTCCCTCGATCGAGGGACTGAAGCTTCCTTT.

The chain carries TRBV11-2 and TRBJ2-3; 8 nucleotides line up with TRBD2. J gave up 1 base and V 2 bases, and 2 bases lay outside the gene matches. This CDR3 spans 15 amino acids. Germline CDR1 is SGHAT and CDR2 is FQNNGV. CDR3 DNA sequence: TGTGCCAGCAGCTTAAACGGGAGGGGCACAGATACGCAGTATTTT. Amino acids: CASSLNGRGTDTQYF.

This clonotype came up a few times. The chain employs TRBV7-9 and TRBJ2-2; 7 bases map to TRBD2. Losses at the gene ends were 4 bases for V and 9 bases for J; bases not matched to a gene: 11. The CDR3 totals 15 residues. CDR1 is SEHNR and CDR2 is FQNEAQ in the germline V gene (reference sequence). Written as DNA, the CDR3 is TGTGCCAGCAGCTCCTCTAGCGGATTTCGGCGGGAGCTGTTTTTT. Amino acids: CASSSSSGFRRELFF.

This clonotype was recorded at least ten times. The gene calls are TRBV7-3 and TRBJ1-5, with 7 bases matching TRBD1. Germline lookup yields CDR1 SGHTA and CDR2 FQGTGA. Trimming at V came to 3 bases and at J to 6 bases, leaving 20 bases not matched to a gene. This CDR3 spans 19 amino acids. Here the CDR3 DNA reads TGTGCCAGCAGCTTTTGGCCCCCGGGACAGTGGCCCAGAGGTCAGCCCCAGCATTTT. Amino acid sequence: CASSFWPPGQWPRGQPQHF.

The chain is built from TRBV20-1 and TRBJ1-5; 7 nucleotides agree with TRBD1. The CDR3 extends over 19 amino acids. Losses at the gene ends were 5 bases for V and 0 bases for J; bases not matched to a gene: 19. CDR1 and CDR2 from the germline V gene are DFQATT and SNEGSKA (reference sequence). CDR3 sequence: CSAQSLNLTGENSNQPQHF. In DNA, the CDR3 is TGCAGTGCTCAATCCCTTAACCTAACAGGGGAAAATAGCAATCAGCCCCAGCATTTT.

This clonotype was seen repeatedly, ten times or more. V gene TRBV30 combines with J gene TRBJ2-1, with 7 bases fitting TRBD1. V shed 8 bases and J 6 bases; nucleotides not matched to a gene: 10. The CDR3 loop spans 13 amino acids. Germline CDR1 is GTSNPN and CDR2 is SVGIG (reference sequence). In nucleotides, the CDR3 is TGTGCCGGGGAGACAGGGTTGGGCAATGAGCAGTTCTTC. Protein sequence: CAGETGLGNEQFF. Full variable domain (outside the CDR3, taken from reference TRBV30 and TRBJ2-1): SQTIHQWPATLVQPVGSPLSLECTVEGTSNPNLYWYRQAAGRGLQLLFYSVGIGQISSEVPQNLSASRPQDRQFILSSKKLLLSDSGFYLCAGETGLGNEQFFGPGTRLTVL.

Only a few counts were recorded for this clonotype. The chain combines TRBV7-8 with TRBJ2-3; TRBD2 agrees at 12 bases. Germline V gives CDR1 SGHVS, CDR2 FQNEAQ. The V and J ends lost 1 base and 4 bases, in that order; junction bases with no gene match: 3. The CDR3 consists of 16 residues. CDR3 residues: CASSLETSGSADTQYF. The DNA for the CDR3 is TGTGCCAGCAGCTTAGAGACTAGCGGGAGTGCAGATACGCAGTATTTT.

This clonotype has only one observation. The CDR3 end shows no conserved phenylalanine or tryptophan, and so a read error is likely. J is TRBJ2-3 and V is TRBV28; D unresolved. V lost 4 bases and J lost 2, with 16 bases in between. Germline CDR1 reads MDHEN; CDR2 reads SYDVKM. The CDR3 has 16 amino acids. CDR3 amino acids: CASSSPPSRDTDTQYL. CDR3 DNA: TGTGCCAGCAGTTCCCCGCCGTCAAGGGACACAGATACGCAGTATCTT.